The 28 T cell receptor beta chains below all came from one sample that was sequenced in a study of blood T cell repertoires in COVID-19. Sequencing was performed with immunoSEQ multiplex PCR; in TCRdb, only in-frame clones are kept and a portion is missing. The sample has some 190,000 clones; approximately 84% are singletons. The sample was peripheral blood. The receptors shown here come from a woman of 80 years or more with COVID-19, enrolled during active disease.

The chain recombines TRBV19 with TRBJ2-7, with 7 bases matching TRBD1. J was trimmed by 0 bases and V by 5 bases; bases with no gene match: 7. Germline CDR1 is LNHDA and CDR2 is SQIVND (reference sequence). There are 15 residues in the CDR3. The DNA for the CDR3 is TGTGCCAGTAGTCAGGGGGAGAAGAGCTCCTACGAGCAGTACTTC. It codes for CASSQGEKSSYEQYF.

The chain couples TRBV27 to TRBJ1-6, with D uncertain. The ends were cut back, 6 bases at V and 3 bases at J, with 9 bases in the middle. The CDR3 is 14 amino acids. Germline-derived CDR1 and CDR2 are MNHEY and SMNVEV (reference sequence). CDR3 nucleotides: TGTGCCAGCAGGGGCAGTCTCTATAATTCACCCCTCCACTTT. It encodes CASRGSLYNSPLHF.

The V and J genes are TRBV6-5 and TRBJ1-1, with a tentative D call TRBD1 (5 bases). The length of the CDR3 is 14 residues. Trimming took 6 bases from V and 4 from J, leaving 15 bases between them. Looked up from germline, CDR1 is MNHEY and CDR2 is SVGAGI. The CDR3 reads CASRVSGGVTEAFF. The CDR3 DNA sequence: TGTGCCAGCAGAGTAAGCGGGGGGGTCACTGAAGCTTTCTTT.

The genes are TRBV6-5 and TRBJ1-1, with a tentative D call TRBD1 (5 bases). Trimming shortened V by 5 bases and J by 4 bases, and 17 bases separated the two germline ends. CDR3 length equals 15 residues. Germline assignment: CDR1 MNHEY and CDR2 SVGAGI. In nucleotides, the CDR3 is TGTGCCAGCAGTCGGTCCTATGGGAGGGGCACTGAAGCTTTCTTT. Translation gives CASSRSYGRGTEAFF.

The rearrangement uses TRBV3-1 (or the pseudogene TRBV3-2) and TRBJ1-1; a possible D gene is TRBD1 (5 bases). V was shortened by 3 bases and J by 7 bases, with 9 bases between the two germline ends. This CDR3 contains 12 residues. Germline CDR1 LGHDT, CDR2 YNNKEL (reference sequence). This chain's CDR3 is CASSHGGDEAFF. The CDR3 DNA reads TGTGCCAGCAGCCATGGAGGGGATGAAGCTTTCTTT.

V gene TRBV6-4 combines with J gene TRBJ1-2; D not certain. V was clipped by 10 bases and J by 8 bases, with 14 bases between them. This CDR3 has 11 residues. CDR1 is MRHNA and CDR2 is SNTAGT in the germline V gene. CDR3 residues: CANPVGRGYTF. In DNA, the CDR3 is TGTGCCAACCCGGTCGGTCGAGGCTACACCTTC.

This clone was found once. The V call is TRBV12-3 or TRBV12-4, the J call TRBJ1-6; D not resolved. Trimming left V 2 bases short and J 7 bases short, with 6 bases between. The CDR3 is 13 amino acids. CDR3 bases: TGTGCCAGCAGTTTAAACACAAATTCACCCCTCCACTTT. Amino acid sequence: CASSLNTNSPLHF.

J is TRBJ1-1 and V is TRBV5-5; 7 nucleotides match TRBD1. Trimming took 1 base from V and 13 from J; bases not matched to a gene: 4. CDR1 SGHKS and CDR2 YYEKEE come from the germline V gene (reference sequence). The CDR3 has 11 amino acids. The CDR3 region is CASSLRQGFFF. The CDR3 coding sequence is TGTGCCAGCAGCTTGAGACAGGGATTTTTCTTT.

The sample holds a few counts of this clone. The chain carries TRBV6-1 and TRBJ2-7; a weak D match, TRBD1 (5 bases). V shed 0 bases and J shed 7 bases, with 7 bases lying between them. Germline V gene sequence: CDR1 MNHNS, CDR2 SASEGT. The CDR3 runs 12 residues. CDR3 nucleotides: TGTGCCAGCAGTGAAGCTCGGACAGAGCAGTACTTC. Amino acid sequence: CASSEARTEQYF.

V usage is TRBV5-1 and J usage is TRBJ1-1; D is unresolved. Germline V lookup: CDR1 SGHRS, CDR2 YFSETQ. Trimming pared 3 bases from V and 7 bases from J, leaving 7 bases between. CDR3 length equals 11 residues. As DNA, the CDR3 is TGCGCCAGCAGCTCCACATTTGAAGCTTTCTTT. Translation gives CASSSTFEAFF.

The chain carries TRBV2 and TRBJ1-3; no firm D call. Germline V lookup: CDR1 SNHLY, CDR2 FYNNEI. This CDR3 has 14 residues. Trimming stripped 7 bases from V and 1 base from J, with 11 bases between. The CDR3 sequence is CASTLAGSGNTIYF. The CDR3 DNA reads as TGTGCCAGCACCCTTGCGGGGTCTGGAAACACCATATATTTT.

This chain links TRBV6-5 with TRBJ1-1; maybe TRBD1 (6 bases). CDR1 is MNHEY, CDR2 SVGAGI, per germline. CDR3 length: 14 residues. Trimming removed 6 bases at V and 7 bases at J, with 18 bases between. The CDR3 DNA sequence: TGTGCCAGCAGCCGAAGACAGGCCCGGGATGAAGCTTTCTTT. Protein: CASSRRQARDEAFF.

This clone was found a few times. The J gene is TRBJ2-2, the V gene TRBV3-1 (or the pseudogene TRBV3-2), with 9 bases that match TRBD1. This CDR3 is built from 16 residues. Germline CDR1 LGHDT, CDR2 YNNKEL (reference sequence). V shed 4 bases, J shed 5 bases, and the junction held 8 bases outside the gene matches. CDR3 amino acids: CASSRTGTGRTGELFF. Written as DNA, the CDR3 is TGTGCCAGCAGCCGGACCGGGACAGGGAGGACCGGGGAGCTGTTTTTT.

The chain recombines TRBV28 with TRBJ2-7; TRBD2 aligns across 9 bases. The CDR3 extends over 15 amino acids. With 4 bases clipped from V and 6 bases from J, the junction kept 10 bases outside the gene matches. CDR1 and CDR2 from the germline V gene are MDHEN and SYDVKM. The DNA for the CDR3 is TGTGCCAGCAGTTCATGGCGGGAGGGGACAGTCGAGCAGTACTTC. This encodes CASSSWREGTVEQYF.

The chain couples TRBV9 to TRBJ2-1; the match to TRBD2 covers 13 bases. The V and J ends lost 3 bases and 1 base, in that order; junction bases with no gene match: 13. Per the germline V gene, CDR1 is SGDLS and CDR2 is YYNGEE. This CDR3 comprises 20 residues. CDR3 protein: CASSAPGLAGLYPSYNEQFF. CDR3 sequence (DNA): TGTGCCAGCAGCGCCCCGGGACTAGCGGGGCTCTACCCGTCCTACAATGAGCAGTTCTTC.

This chain links TRBV5-5 with TRBJ1-1, with 8 bases aligning to TRBD1. Germline CDR1 reads SGHKS; CDR2 reads YYEKEE (reference sequence). The CDR3 is 16 residues long. V lost 5 bases and J lost 4; bases outside the gene matches: 13. The CDR3 protein is CASSQYPTGVGTEAFF. The CDR3 DNA is TGTGCCAGCAGTCAATACCCGACAGGGGTCGGCACTGAAGCTTTCTTT.

The chain combines TRBV2 with TRBJ1-1, with TRBD1 matching 7 bases. The J segment lost 4 bases and the V segment lost 0 bases, leaving 5 bases of the junction unmatched. The CDR3 has 15 residues. In germline, CDR1 is SNHLY, CDR2 FYNNEI. CDR3 nucleotides: TGTGCCAGCAGTGAAGCGGTAGGGGGCCTCACTGAAGCTTTCTTT. It specifies CASSEAVGGLTEAFF.

This chain links TRBV29-1 with TRBJ2-3; 8 nucleotides line up with TRBD1. The CDR3 has 11 amino acids. Germline lookup yields CDR1 SQVTM and CDR2 ANQGSEA. The ends lost 3 bases at V and 14 bases at J; junction bases unmatched: 7. This CDR3 is CSVDEDRAGYF. The CDR3 nucleotides are TGCAGCGTTGATGAGGACAGGGCCGGGTATTTT.

The chain employs TRBV28 and TRBJ2-3, with TRBD2 matching over 7 bases. The CDR3 is 15 residues long. Germline trimming cut 4 bases from V and 3 bases from J; bases unmatched to any gene: 7. Looked up from germline, CDR1 is MDHEN and CDR2 is SYDVKM. DNA for the CDR3: TGTGCCAGCAGTTCTGCGGGAGTTGATACAGATACGCAGTATTTT. This encodes CASSSAGVDTDTQYF.

This chain links TRBV5-1 with TRBJ1-2; 10 nucleotides match TRBD1. With 5 bases clipped from V and 7 bases from J, the junction kept 8 bases outside the gene matches. The CDR3 is 14 residues long. Looked up from germline, CDR1 is SGHRS and CDR2 is YFSETQ. In DNA, the CDR3 is TGCGCCAGCAGTCCCGGGACAGGGGCTCTTGGCTACACCTTC. It codes for CASSPGTGALGYTF. Looking up the rest from reference TRBV5-1 and TRBJ1-2 gives the full variable domain: KAGVTQTPRYLIKTRGQQVTLSCSPISGHRSVSWYQQTPGQGLQFLFEYFSETQRNKGNFPGRFSGRQFSNSRSEMNVSTLELGDSALYLCASSPGTGALGYTFGSGTRLTVV.

The chain recombines TRBV5-4 with TRBJ2-7; tentative D call: TRBD2 (6 bases). V lost 3 bases and J 6 bases, leaving 16 bases between the germline ends. The CDR3 has 14 amino acids. CDR1 and CDR2 from the germline V gene are SGHNT and YYREEE (reference sequence). The CDR3 sequence: CASSSKTSSAEQYF. For the CDR3, the DNA is TGTGCCAGCAGCTCGAAGACTAGTTCGGCCGAGCAGTACTTC. Together with reference TRBV5-4 and TRBJ2-7, the CDR3 gives the full variable domain: ETGVTQSPTHLIKTRGQQVTLRCSSQSGHNTVSWYQQALGQGPQFIFQYYREEENGRGNFPPRFSGLQFPNYSSELNVNALELDDSALYLCASSSKTSSAEQYFGPGTRLTVT.

This clone was recorded once. J is TRBJ1-4 and V is TRBV5-1, with 9 bases fitting TRBD1. Germline V CDR1 and CDR2: SGHRS, YFSETQ. The CDR3 runs 15 residues. The ends lost 5 bases at V and 4 bases at J; junction bases unmatched: 6. The chain's CDR3 is CASRSVGQGNEKLFF. The CDR3 nucleotides are TGCGCCAGCAGATCGGTGGGACAGGGTAATGAAAAACTGTTTTTT.

The chain is built from TRBV10-1 and TRBJ1-5; perhaps TRBD1 as D (5 bases). The CDR3 is 14 residues long. The V gene lost 9 bases and the J gene lost 7 bases, with 19 bases spanning the gap. In germline, CDR1 is WNHNN, CDR2 SYGVQD (reference sequence). The CDR3 DNA is TGCGCCAGGACCCTAGGGACTGTGAGCCAGCCCCAGCATTTT. Translating it yields CARTLGTVSQPQHF.

The count of this clone is one. The V call is TRBV6-2 or TRBV6-3, the J call TRBJ2-1, with TRBD2 identical over 11 bases. In germline, CDR1 is MNHEY, CDR2 SVGEGT. This CDR3 is built from 17 residues. J lost 3 bases, V lost 4 bases, and 8 bases had no gene match. CDR3: CASSFPVSGGDYNEQFF. CDR3 DNA: TGTGCCAGCAGTTTTCCCGTTAGCGGGGGGGACTACAATGAGCAGTTCTTC.

The V and J genes are TRBV6-5 and TRBJ1-6; D remains unclear. The V end lost 6 bases, the J end lost 6 bases, and 12 bases lay between the germline ends. The CDR3 runs 14 residues. CDR1 and CDR2 (germline): MNHEY, SVGAGI. CDR3 DNA sequence: TGTGCCAGCAGGTCGGGGATCATTAATTCACCCCTCCACTTT. Translated: CASRSGIINSPLHF.

V is TRBV5-5 and J is TRBJ1-1; TRBD1 is a possible D gene (5 bases). V was clipped by 4 bases and J by 3 bases, with 16 bases between them. The CDR3 loop spans 15 amino acids. Germline-derived CDR1 and CDR2 are SGHKS and YYEKEE (reference sequence). The CDR3 loop is CASSPLRQGHTEAFF. DNA of the CDR3: TGTGCCAGCAGCCCCCTCCGCCAGGGCCACACTGAAGCTTTCTTT.

This chain connects TRBV5-1 to TRBJ2-7, with TRBD2 as a possible D gene (6 bases). The CDR3 length is 14 residues. Deletions cut 3 bases from V and 2 bases from J, with 12 bases between. Germline CDR1 is SGHRS and CDR2 is YFSETQ. The CDR3 nucleotides read TGCGCCAGCAGCTCAGCCGGGACTCCCTACGAGCAGTACTTC. This encodes CASSSAGTPYEQYF.

This clone was observed a handful of times. J is TRBJ2-3 and V is TRBV3-1 (or the pseudogene TRBV3-2), with TRBD2 identical over 9 bases. The CDR3 covers 15 residues. CDR1 is LGHDT and CDR2 is YNNKEL in the germline V gene (reference sequence). The V and J ends lost 5 bases and 2 bases, in that order; junction bases with no gene match: 5. The CDR3: CASSFGTSPTDTQYF. In nucleotides, the CDR3 is TGTGCCAGCAGCTTCGGGACTAGCCCCACAGATACGCAGTATTTT.